This paragraph reports one TCR beta chain. Its antigen is not identified. TCRdb's copy holds only in-frame clones and misses some; the assay was immunoSEQ multiplex PCR. Counted here are 150,000 to 200,000 clones, just over 90% occurring once; the ten biggest clones make up approximately 4%. Germline CDR1 is SGHTA and CDR2 is FQGNSA. The germline V and J ends were trimmed by 8 bases and 4 bases, with 20 bases remaining between them. The CDR3 loop spans 15 amino acids. These data come from a study of T cell responses to AZD1222 COVID-19 vaccine. Study-level results: When two AZD1222 doses had been given, Spike-specific TCR breadth and depth rose. In all cases, repertoires were sampled only after the peak T cell response. There were vaccine-associated CD4 TCRs across spike, dominant at 160-218 and 743-854.

This clonotype was obtained from an adult in good health. The V gene is TRBV7-2, the J gene TRBJ1-1; a weak D match, TRBD1 (6 bases). Here the sequenced sample was peripheral blood, taken on day 0 of AZD1222 vaccination. For the CDR3, the DNA is TGTGCCAGCGGCCCCTGGGCGGGGGCCGGCACTGAAGCTTTCTTT. Amino acid sequence: CASGPWAGAGTEAFF.